One T cell receptor beta chain is described in this entry. The data were obtained in a study of shared clonotypes between healthy human individuals. Looked up from germline, CDR1 is MDHEN and CDR2 is SYDVKM. Trimming pared 6 bases from V and 7 bases from J, leaving 17 bases between. This CDR3 is 14 amino acids long. For each subset, genomic DNA was distributed in equal portions over several immunoSEQ plates. TCRdb's copy holds only in-frame clones and misses some; the assay was immunoSEQ multiplex PCR. Among fewer than 850,000 clones listed, around 90% were seen once. The sequence was obtained from a man younger than 30 in good health. Some clones in this sample may be carry-over from other donors' samples. Sequencing input: memory CD8+ T cells from PBMCs. Subset: CD45RO+ cells pooled with CCR7-negative TemRA cells. The chain carries TRBV28 and TRBJ2-3; D tentatively reads TRBD1 or TRBD2 (5 bases each). This CDR3 is CASRGPGPPNTQYF. As DNA, the CDR3 is TGTGCCAGCAGAGGACCGGGACCCCCAAATACGCAGTATTTT.